This T cell receptor beta chain was observed in a study of cytomegalovirus exposure and HLA in healthy donors (dated 2017 in TCRdb). Broadly, across the study: According to an earlier analysis of 550 to 700 of the donors, about 179 million T cells yielded roughly 110 million unique TCR beta sequences and about 300 Gb of sequence data. An earlier analysis of 587 of the donors used high-throughput TCR beta sequencing to judge whether each TCR beta V gene segment behaved as functional or pseudogenic. The genetic ancestry cluster associated with self-reported Caucasian donors included around four fifths of the 300 to 450 genotyped donors. Across 398 genotyped donors of the cohort, an average of roughly 250,000 unique TCR beta nucleotide sequences per donor were sequenced, and 15% to 20% of those sequences were non-productive. Typing coverage differed by locus: A, B, C, DRB1 and DQB1 were typed in roughly 629-630 donors, DQA1 in 500 to 550, DPA1 in nearly 610, and DPB1 in just under 480. Roughly 290 gigabases of sequencing data and around 85 million unique TCR sequences made up an early release that covered several hundred HLA-typed donors. Genome-wide SNP genotypes for about 65% of the roughly 700 donors were used in a later genetic analysis, which treated that subset as a discovery cohort. Rather than using new phenotypic data, the later analysis identified candidate immune exposures from TCR beta sequences and from how often those sequences occurred across donors. Every repertoire in the discovery cohort had been generated on one and the same sequencing platform. The study profiled the T cell repertoires of hundreds of subjects by immunosequencing and related them to cytomegalovirus serostatus. The study aimed to test whether signatures of past pathogen exposure could be identified by cataloging public T cell receptors. The study combined high-throughput TCR immunosequencing, statistical association of individual TCRs with disease status, and machine learning to predict cytomegalovirus infection status. Besides the first cohort of 500 to 700 subjects, a separate validation cohort made up of roughly 120 different subjects was used. Five DR-DQ haplotypes were treated as single units for association and clustering because of strong linkage in the cohort. Donor age, sex, ethnicity and CMV serostatus were compiled alongside the repertoire data. Both class I and class II loci were covered by HLA typing, at four-digit resolution. A later analysis re-examined previously published TCR beta repertoires from just over 650 donors and added high-resolution HLA genotyping to investigate patterns of TCR occurrence. What the authors observed across the whole study: Three of the identified cytomegalovirus-associated TCR beta chains were confirmed in vitro to be specific for cytomegalovirus antigens. Compared with equally common non-associated chains, HLA-associated TCR beta chains in a later analysis were more clonally expanded and had lower generation probabilities. An earlier analysis of several hundred of the donors showed that most TCR beta V segments appeared in productive rearrangements either about 90% or about 30% of the time, which broadly matched IMGT annotations. The presence/absence analyses assumed that sequencing depth was roughly uniform across donors, and that assumption may not be true. Correlated functional status among segregating V segments might be attributable to linkage disequilibrium, but an unknown experimental factor could not be ruled out. In a later analysis, several top co-occurrence clusters were reported to appear linked to parvovirus B19, influenza, CMV and Epstein-Barr virus. A cluster of highly shared sequence variants was judged likely to be a technical artifact of the sequencing pipeline. The authors suggested that the approach could potentially be extended to other disease states and immunological phenotypes. Specific HLA alleles were associated with over 15,000 TCR beta sequences at a false discovery rate of 0.05 in a later analysis. A later analysis found that TCR association rates varied across HLA loci, with DRB1 alleles showing the most associated TCRs and HLA-C alleles the fewest. Compared with the roughly 720-donor mean, donors in an Asian-associated ancestry cluster had fewer N-insertions in productive TCRs, according to a later genetic analysis. Because HLA typing was missing for some donors at each locus, association tests included only the typed subset. A later analysis found that most CMV-associated TCR beta chains appeared HLA-restricted, with HLA associations seemingly driven largely by CMV exposure. While some public TCRs were present in many individuals, most TCR sequences turned up only very rarely across donors. An association between a missense DCLRE1C variant and V-gene and J-gene trimming of TCR beta chains was found in a later genetic analysis and replicated in an independent cohort. The 87-base-pair reads could not distinguish some IMGT-functional V segments, including TRBV6-2 and TRBV6-3, so those segments were excluded. This cohort had only TCR beta chains sequenced, and the lack of alpha or paired-chain data limited which features could be detected. For the cohort, immune exposure information was limited to CMV serostatus. In the study, around 150 TCR beta chains were listed as associated with cytomegalovirus. In both the original and validation cohorts, the classifier was reported to diagnose cytomegalovirus status with high specificity and sensitivity. When HLA alleles, especially DR and DQ, strongly co-occurred, TCR associations were difficult to assign to individual alleles. Because counts were too low, roughly 16 rarely observed V segments, including chromosome 9 orphons, were excluded from the earlier analysis of 587 of the donors. A further reported finding was that TCR beta sequences accurately predicted the HLA-A and HLA-B alleles for most subjects in the first cohort.

The cohort comprised some 730 healthy bone marrow donors. Cohort members were all nominally healthy when sampled, although unrecorded immune exposures were likely present. The donor was CMV seropositive and was included in the group of 300 or so seropositive cohort members. Each donor provided a peripheral blood sample, and peripheral blood mononuclear cells were used for TCR beta sequencing. The Qiagen DNeasy Blood Extraction Kit was used to extract genomic DNA from the blood cell samples. V has 5 bases trimmed and J has 3 bases trimmed; junction bases matching no gene number 5. Including the terminal cysteine and phenylalanine, the CDR3 comprises 15 residues. Only the CDR3 portion is preserved as DNA: 45 bases, with reading frame beginning at the first base. CDR1 SGHNT and CDR2 YENEEA are derived from the germline V gene. With respect to this clone: The antigen it binds to is not known. No base qualities exist here, and no much larger clone lies one base off it.

The library was prepared using the immunoSEQ multiplex PCR assay. For the multiplex PCR, a mixture combining 60 forward primers for TCR Vbeta segments and 13 reverse primers for TCR Jbeta segments was used. The CDR3 region of rearranged TCR beta genes was amplified from genomic DNA by a multiplex PCR assay. Amplified TCR beta libraries were sequenced as 87-base-pair reads on the Illumina HiSeq System. The original methods were these. Across the roughly 670 repertoires, a later analysis counted approximately 75 million unique TCR beta chains, roughly 11 million of which were shared by at least two donors. To remove PCR and sequencing errors, raw reads were error-corrected and collapsed into unique sequences using a nearest-neighbor algorithm that merged closely related sequences. CDR3 sequences were aligned to IMGT reference sequences to assign V, D and J gene segments. Each retained sequence needed at least a six-nucleotide match to both a V gene segment and a J gene segment. A rearrangement counted as productive if the CDR3 had no stop codons and remained in frame with V and J, and every other rearrangement counted as non-productive. Following IMGT convention, CDR3 was defined as the stretch from the second conserved V-encoded cysteine up to the conserved J-encoded phenylalanine. Sequences without an unambiguous match to a single V gene segment were excluded from the earlier analysis of 450 to 750 of the donors. An earlier analysis of fewer than 750 of the donors classified V segments as functional when productive rearrangements were above 56.7% and as segregating when the standard deviation between donors was above 5%. A statistical classification framework was built to diagnose cytomegalovirus status from the catalog of TCR beta chain sequences. V and J gene assignment, in a later analysis, came from comparing TCR nucleotide sequences with IMGT/GENE-DB human TR gene sequences. In a later analysis, CDR3 sequences and most-parsimonious VDJ recombination scenarios were assigned using the TCRdist pipeline. In a later analysis, each TCR beta chain was defined by its CDR3 amino acid sequence together with its V-gene family, and reads without a unique V-gene family were excluded. In a later analysis, nearly 600 highly shared, low-generation-probability nucleotide sequences were removed to address suspected cross-contamination and a sequencing artifact. A later analysis calculated a clonal expansion index for each public chain from normalized within-repertoire ranks of inferred template counts. In a later analysis, generation probabilities were computed using a VDJ recombination model fitted to out-of-frame rearrangements, and the results were checked against IGoR. Hypergeometric tests were used in a later analysis to score TCR-TCR, TCR-HLA and TCR-CMV co-occurrence, with a repertoire-size bias correction applied to the TCR pairs. To estimate false discovery rates, a later analysis permuted the HLA or CMV assignments 20 times. In a later analysis, co-occurring TCRs were grouped using DBSCAN, and TCRdist sequence similarity was added for clustering within HLA-allele-positive subsets. Repertoires with fewer than 30,000 or more than 120,000 public chains, plus five repertoires with anomalous nucleotide sharing, were excluded from co-occurrence clustering. The clones in this table, taken by TCRdb from immuneACCESS, are in-frame only. Not every clone is retained; where verified, under half of the shortfall comes from an unresolved V gene, and the cause of the rest is unknown. The V and J calls and clone size were taken over from that table, and D and trimming were inferred from the DNA. The sample includes some 140,000 clones, with approximately 80% observed a single time. Of the sample, about 5.6% is held by the ten largest clones.

Sequenced input: PBMCs. The clonotype originates from a woman between 35 and 50 years old in good health and CMV-seropositive. This chain is built from TRBV11-3 and TRBJ2-3; 10 central nucleotides agree with TRBD2. CDR3 loop: CASSGVGLATDTQYF. The nucleotide sequence reads as follows: TGTGCCAGCAGCGGTGTGGGACTAGCGACAGATACGCAGTATTTT.